Listed below are T cell receptor beta chains from one sample, sequenced in a study of T cell repertoires in cytomegalovirus infection. TCRdb called the reads again in MiXCR, with one record for every CDR3 protein. The sample shows roughly 120,000 distinct CDR3 sequences, 25% to 35% of them seen only once. Their cognate antigens are unknown. Sequencing used CD8+ T cells from cultured PBMCs, obtained from culture after CMV antigen stimulation. The receptor source for this set is a human donor in good health (CMV status not recorded). Some clones in this sample may be carry-over from other donors' samples. Each CDR3 is given with its conserved first and last residue. A D gene is named only where the DNA matches it firmly. The size of a clone is reported for some rows only, either as once, few or many, or as a class for expanded clones.

TRBJ2-7,TRBV6-1,-,TRBD1,CASSEVGDRAGDEQYF,TGTGCCAGCAGTGAAGTGGGGGACAGGGCTGGGGACGAGCAGTACTTC
TRBJ1-2,TRBV29-1,-,-,CSVDPEDRYSNYGYTF,TGCAGCGTTGATCCCGAGGACCGATATTCTAACTATGGCTACACCTTC
TRBJ2-7,TRBV7-6,many,-,CASSLGRSYEQYF,TGTGCCAGCAGCTTAGGCAGGTCCTACGAGCAGTACTTC
TRBJ1-6,TRBV2,-,-,CASIGIESYNSPLHF,TGTGCCAGCATCGGGATAGAATCCTATAATTCACCCCTCCACTTT
TRBJ1-2,TRBV18,-,-,CASSPRAQGSDNGYTF,TGTGCCAGCTCACCACGGGCGCAGGGAAGTGACAATGGCTACACCTTC
TRBJ2-7,TRBV7-6,-,-,CASSLVTHEQYF,TGTGCCAGCAGCTTAGTAACCCACGAGCAGTACTTC
TRBJ2-2,TRBV5-1,-,-,CASSSEGAAGELFF,TGCGCCAGCAGCTCCGAGGGCGCCGCCGGGGAGCTGTTTTTT
TRBJ1-5,TRBV20-1,-,TRBD1,CSAPVGQGMGNQPQHF,TGCAGTGCTCCCGTGGGACAGGGGATGGGCAATCAGCCCCAGCATTTT
TRBJ1-6,TRBV19,-,-,CASSPREVNSPLHF,TGTGCCAGTAGTCCCCGGGAGGTTAATTCACCCCTCCACTTT
TRBJ1-2,TRBV6-4,-,-,CAKTQHSRYGYTF,TGTGCCAAGACCCAGCATTCCCGATATGGCTACACCTTC
TRBJ2-7,TRBV4-1,few,-,CASSQDPSGTVTYEQYF,TGCGCCAGCAGCCAAGATCCTTCCGGGACGGTAACCTACGAGCAGTACTTC
TRBJ2-1,TRBV27,-,TRBD2,CASSHGPRGDLYNEQFF,TGTGCCAGCAGCCACGGGCCTCGGGGGGATCTCTACAATGAGCAGTTCTTC
TRBJ2-3,TRBV6-2/TRBV6-3,-,-,CSSSYVRGGTDTQYF,TGTTCCAGCAGTTACGTCAGGGGCGGCACAGATACGCAGTATTTT
TRBJ1-4,TRBV6-2/TRBV6-3,-,-,CASRKSAAVSEKLFF,TGTGCCAGCAGAAAGTCGGCAGCTGTTTCCGAAAAACTGTTTTTT
TRBJ1-1,TRBV4-1,-,TRBD1,CASSPRTGYNTEAFF,TGCGCCAGCAGCCCCCGGACAGGATATAACACTGAAGCTTTCTTT
TRBJ2-7,TRBV4-1,-,-,CASSQSVQRDYEQYF,TGCGCCAGCAGCCAAAGTGTACAGAGGGACTACGAGCAGTACTTC
TRBJ2-7,TRBV19,-,-,CASSELPGGPSEQYF,TGTGCCAGTAGTGAATTACCCGGGGGCCCTTCCGAGCAGTACTTC
TRBJ2-7,TRBV28,-,TRBD1,CASRPDRGIYEQYF,TGTGCCAGCAGGCCGGACAGGGGGATCTACGAGCAGTACTTC
TRBJ2-1,TRBV7-2,-,-,CASSLGDPYNEQFF,TGTGCCAGCAGCTTAGGGGACCCCTACAATGAGCAGTTCTTC
TRBJ2-2,TRBV6-5,-,-,CASSYQWTGELFF,TGTGCCAGCAGTTATCAGTGGACCGGGGAGCTGTTTTTT
TRBJ2-6,TRBV6-1,few,TRBD1,CAGGQGAPSGANVLTF,TGTGCCGGAGGACAGGGGGCTCCGTCTGGGGCCAACGTCCTGACTTTC
TRBJ2-1,TRBV6-2/TRBV6-3,few,-,CASSLMGSYNEQFF,TGTGCCAGCAGTCTCATGGGTTCCTACAATGAGCAGTTCTTC
TRBJ2-1,TRBV6-2/TRBV6-3,-,-,CASVDRRNNEQFF,TGTGCCAGCGTCGACAGGAGAAACAATGAGCAGTTCTTC
TRBJ2-1,TRBV7-9,few,TRBD1,CASSPPSRGMREQFF,TGTGCCAGCAGCCCCCCCAGCAGGGGGATGCGTGAGCAGTTCTTC
TRBJ2-7,TRBV5-6,few,-,CASSPPRGFGEQYF,TGTGCCAGCAGCCCACCTCGGGGTTTCGGAGAGCAGTACTTC
TRBJ2-3,TRBV20-1,-,-,CSARGTAASTDTQYF,TGCAGTGCTAGAGGGACAGCCGCTAGCACAGATACGCAGTATTTT
TRBJ1-1,TRBV7-3,-,-,CASSAQVAPNTEAFF,TGTGCCAGCAGCGCCCAGGTGGCTCCGAACACTGAAGCTTTCTTT
TRBJ2-7,TRBV5-4,-,-,CASSQDPRAYEQYF,TGTGCCAGCAGCCAGGACCCTCGTGCCTACGAGCAGTACTTC
TRBJ2-2,TRBV7-6,-,-,CASSWGGSTGELFF,TGTGCCAGCAGCTGGGGGGGCAGCACCGGGGAGCTGTTTTTT
TRBJ1-3,TRBV15,few,TRBD1,CATSPEGAKNTIYF,TGTGCCACCAGCCCGGAGGGGGCGAAAAACACCATATATTTT
TRBJ2-7,TRBV7-9,-,TRBD1,CASSHPGTATYEQYF,TGTGCCAGCAGTCATCCCGGGACAGCGACCTACGAGCAGTACTTC
TRBJ2-1,TRBV6-6,-,-,CASSYQLSTDEQFF,TGTGCCAGCAGTTACCAGCTCTCAACAGATGAGCAGTTCTTC
TRBJ1-4,TRBV23-1,-,TRBD1,CASSRGTGTLSEKLFF,TGCGCCAGCAGTCGTGGGACAGGGACGTTGAGTGAAAAACTGTTTTTT
TRBJ1-3,TRBV11-2,few,TRBD1,CASSPSTTGEDRDTIYF,TGTGCCAGCAGCCCATCCACCACAGGGGAGGATCGTGACACCATATATTTT
TRBJ1-3,TRBV4-1,many,-,CASSQVGLGNTIYF,TGCGCCAGCAGCCAAGTGGGACTGGGAAACACCATATATTTT
TRBJ2-3,TRBV7-6,-,-,CASSLDLSGLDTQYF,TGTGCCAGCAGCTTAGATTTGTCGGGTTTGGATACGCAGTATTTT
TRBJ2-1,TRBV7-8,many,-,CASSFGRGHSSYNEQFF,TGTGCCAGCAGCTTCGGCCGGGGGCACAGCTCCTACAATGAGCAGTTCTTC
TRBJ1-2,TRBV4-1,once,-,CASSRNAGPATGPGYTF,TGCGCCAGCAGCCGGAACGCCGGCCCCGCGACCGGACCGGGCTACACCTTC
TRBJ2-1,TRBV5-6,-,-,CASSFLGGQAYNEQFF,TGTGCCAGCAGCTTTTTAGGGGGTCAAGCCTACAATGAGCAGTTCTTC
TRBJ2-3,TRBV6-2/TRBV6-3,few,-,CASSYVSSTDTQYF,TGTGCCAGCAGTTACGTCTCGAGCACAGATACGCAGTATTTT
TRBJ2-3,TRBV12-3/TRBV12-4,-,-,CASTKRERVTDTQYF,TGTGCCAGCACCAAAAGGGAGCGGGTCACAGATACGCAGTATTTT
TRBJ2-1,TRBV5-4,once,-,CASNPGARDEQFF,TGTGCCAGCAACCCCGGGGCCCGGGATGAGCAGTTCTTC
TRBJ2-7,TRBV18,-,TRBD1,CASSQGADPYEQYF,TGTGCCAGCTCACAGGGGGCTGATCCCTACGAGCAGTACTTC